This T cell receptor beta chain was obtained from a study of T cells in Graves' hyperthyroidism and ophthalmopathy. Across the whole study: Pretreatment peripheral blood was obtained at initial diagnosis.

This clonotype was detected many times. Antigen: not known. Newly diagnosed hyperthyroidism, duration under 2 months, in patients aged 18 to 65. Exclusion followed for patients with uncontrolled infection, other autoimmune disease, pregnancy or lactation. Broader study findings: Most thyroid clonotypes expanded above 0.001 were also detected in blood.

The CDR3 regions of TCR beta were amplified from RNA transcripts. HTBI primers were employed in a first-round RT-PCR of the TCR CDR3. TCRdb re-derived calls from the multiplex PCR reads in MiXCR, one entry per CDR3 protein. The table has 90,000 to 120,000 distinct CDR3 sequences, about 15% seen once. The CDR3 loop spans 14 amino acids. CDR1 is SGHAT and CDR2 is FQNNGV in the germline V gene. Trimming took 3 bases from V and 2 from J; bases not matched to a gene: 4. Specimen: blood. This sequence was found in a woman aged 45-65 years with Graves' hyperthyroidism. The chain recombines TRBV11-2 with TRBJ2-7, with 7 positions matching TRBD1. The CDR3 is CASSFGQAPYEQYF. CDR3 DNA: TGTGCCAGCAGCTTCGGACAGGCCCCCTACGAGCAGTACTTC.